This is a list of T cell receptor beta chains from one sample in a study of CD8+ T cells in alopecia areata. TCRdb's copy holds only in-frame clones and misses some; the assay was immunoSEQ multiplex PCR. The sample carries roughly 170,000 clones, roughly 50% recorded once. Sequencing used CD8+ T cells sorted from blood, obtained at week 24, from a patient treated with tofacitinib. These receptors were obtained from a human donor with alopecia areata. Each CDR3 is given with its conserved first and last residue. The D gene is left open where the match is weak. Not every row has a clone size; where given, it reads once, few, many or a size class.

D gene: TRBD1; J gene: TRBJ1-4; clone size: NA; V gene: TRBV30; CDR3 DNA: TGTGCCTGGAGTCCGGGACAGGCTGGACCTAATGAAAAACTGTTTTTT; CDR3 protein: CAWSPGQAGPNEKLFF
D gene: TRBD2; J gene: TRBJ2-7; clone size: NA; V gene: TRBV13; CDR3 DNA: TGTGCCAGCATCGGGAGGGGTGAGGGGGTCGAGCAGTACTTC; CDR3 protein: CASIGRGEGVEQYF
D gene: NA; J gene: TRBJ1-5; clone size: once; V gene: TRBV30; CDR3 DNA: TGTGCCTGGAGCGATACAGTTAGCAATCAGCCCCAGCATTTT; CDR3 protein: CAWSDTVSNQPQHF
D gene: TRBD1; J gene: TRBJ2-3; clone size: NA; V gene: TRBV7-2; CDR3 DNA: TGTGCCAGCAGCTTAGGGACAGGGTTGGATACGCAGTATTTT; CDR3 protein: CASSLGTGLDTQYF
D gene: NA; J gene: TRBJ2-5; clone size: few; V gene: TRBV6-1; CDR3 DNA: TGTGCCAGCAGACAAGAGACGGTGCCGCAAGAGACCCAGTACTTC; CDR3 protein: CASRQETVPQETQYF
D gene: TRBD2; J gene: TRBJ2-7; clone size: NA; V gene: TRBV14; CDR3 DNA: TGTGCCAGCAGCCAAGCTAGGAGCGGGGTGAGCTCCTACGAGCAGTACTTC; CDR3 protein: CASSQARSGVSSYEQYF
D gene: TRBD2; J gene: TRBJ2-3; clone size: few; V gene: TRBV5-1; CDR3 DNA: TGCGCCAGCAGCTTGGATATAGCGGGGGGGTCTAGAGATACGCAGTATTTT; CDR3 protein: CASSLDIAGGSRDTQYF
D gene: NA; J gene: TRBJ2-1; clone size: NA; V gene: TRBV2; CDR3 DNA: TGTGCCAGCAGTGAGTCGGGACAACCTTTTTACAATGAGCAGTTCTTC; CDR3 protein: CASSESGQPFYNEQFF
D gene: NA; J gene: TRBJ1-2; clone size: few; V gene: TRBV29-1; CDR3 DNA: TGCAGCGTACCGAAGACAGATAACTATGGCTACACCTTC; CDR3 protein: CSVPKTDNYGYTF
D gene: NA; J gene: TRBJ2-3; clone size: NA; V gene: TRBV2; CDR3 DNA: TGTGCCAGCAGAATGAGGGACTATACGCAGTATTTT; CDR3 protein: CASRMRDYTQYF
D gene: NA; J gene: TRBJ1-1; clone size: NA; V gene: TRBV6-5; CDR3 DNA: TGTGCCAGCAGTCCAACCAGGAACACTGAAGCTTTCTTT; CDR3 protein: CASSPTRNTEAFF
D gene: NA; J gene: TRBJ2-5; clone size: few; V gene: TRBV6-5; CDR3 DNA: TGTGCCAGCAGCTCCTTTCGGGACACTAGGGAGACCCAGTACTTC; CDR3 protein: CASSSFRDTRETQYF
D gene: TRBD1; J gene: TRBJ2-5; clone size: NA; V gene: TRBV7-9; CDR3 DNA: TGTGCCAGCAGGCCGGGACAGGGCATCGAGACCCAGTACTTC; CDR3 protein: CASRPGQGIETQYF
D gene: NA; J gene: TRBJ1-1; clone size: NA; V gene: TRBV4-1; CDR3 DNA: TGCGCCAGCAGCCAATTTTTGGATCGGAACACTGAAGCTTTCTTT; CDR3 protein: CASSQFLDRNTEAFF
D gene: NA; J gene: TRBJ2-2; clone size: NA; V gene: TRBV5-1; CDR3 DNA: TGCGCCAGCAGCTTGGTACGCTCCACCGGGGAGCTGTTTTTT; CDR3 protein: CASSLVRSTGELFF
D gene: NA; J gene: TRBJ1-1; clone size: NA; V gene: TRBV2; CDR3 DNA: TGTGCCAGCAGTGATTCGGCGTTGAACACTGAAGCTTTCTTT; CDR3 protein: CASSDSALNTEAFF
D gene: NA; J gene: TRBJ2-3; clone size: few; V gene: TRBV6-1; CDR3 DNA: TGTGCCAGCAGCACAGATACGCAGTATTTT; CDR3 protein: CASSTDTQYF
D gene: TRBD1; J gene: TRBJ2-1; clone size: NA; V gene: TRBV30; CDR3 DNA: TGTGCCTGGTGGACAGGGGACTCCTACAATGAGCAGTTCTTC; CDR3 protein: CAWWTGDSYNEQFF
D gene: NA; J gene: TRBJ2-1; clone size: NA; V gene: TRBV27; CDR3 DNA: TGTGCCAGCAGTCCCCACGGGACCCAGGATGAGCAGTTCTTC; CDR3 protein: CASSPHGTQDEQFF
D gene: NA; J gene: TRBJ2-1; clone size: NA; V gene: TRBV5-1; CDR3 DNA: TGCGCCAGCAGCATTCCGGGACGGGCCGCGAATGAGCAGTTCTTC; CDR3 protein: CASSIPGRAANEQFF
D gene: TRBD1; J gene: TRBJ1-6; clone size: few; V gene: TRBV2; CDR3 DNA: TGTGCCAGCAGTGGGGACAGAAGAGATTCACCCCTCCACTTT; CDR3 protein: CASSGDRRDSPLHF
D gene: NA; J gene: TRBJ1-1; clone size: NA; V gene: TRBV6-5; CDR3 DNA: TGTGCCAGCAGTTGGGGACTAATGAACACTGAAGCTTTCTTT; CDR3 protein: CASSWGLMNTEAFF
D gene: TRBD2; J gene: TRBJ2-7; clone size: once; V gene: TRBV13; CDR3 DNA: TGTGCCAGCAGCTTATATTCGACTAGCGGGGGAGACCTCTTCGACGAGCAGTACTTC; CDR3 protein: CASSLYSTSGGDLFDEQYF
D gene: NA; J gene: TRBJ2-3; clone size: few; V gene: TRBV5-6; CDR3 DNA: TGTGCCAGCAGCTTCGGGATCCCTTCCACAGATACGCAGTATTTT; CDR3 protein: CASSFGIPSTDTQYF